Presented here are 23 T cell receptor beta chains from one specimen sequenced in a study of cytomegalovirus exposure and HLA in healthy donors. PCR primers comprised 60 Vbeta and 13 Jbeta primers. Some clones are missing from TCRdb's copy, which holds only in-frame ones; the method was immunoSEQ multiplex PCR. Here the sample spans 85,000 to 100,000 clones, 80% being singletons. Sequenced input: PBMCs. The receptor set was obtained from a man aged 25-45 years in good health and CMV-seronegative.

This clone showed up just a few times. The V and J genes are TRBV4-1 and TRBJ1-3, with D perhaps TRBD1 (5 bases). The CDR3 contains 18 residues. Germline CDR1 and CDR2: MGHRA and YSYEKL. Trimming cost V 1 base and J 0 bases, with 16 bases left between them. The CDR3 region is CASSQVVAGLPSGNTIYF. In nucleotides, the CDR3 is TGCGCCAGCAGCCAAGTAGTGGCGGGGCTGCCCTCTGGAAACACCATATATTTT.

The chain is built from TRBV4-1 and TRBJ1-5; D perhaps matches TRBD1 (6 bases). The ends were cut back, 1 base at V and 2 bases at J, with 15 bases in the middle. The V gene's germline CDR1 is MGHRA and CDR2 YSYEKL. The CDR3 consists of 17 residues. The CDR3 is CASSQGAGAYGNQPQHF. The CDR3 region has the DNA TGCGCCAGCAGCCAAGGAGCAGGGGCGTATGGCAATCAGCCCCAGCATTTT.

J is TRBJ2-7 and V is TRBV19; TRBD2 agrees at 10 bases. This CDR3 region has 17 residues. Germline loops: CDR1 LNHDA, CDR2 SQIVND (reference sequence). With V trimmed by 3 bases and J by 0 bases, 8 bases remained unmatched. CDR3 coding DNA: TGTGCCAGTAGTATTGGAGGACTAGCGGATAGCTCCTACGAGCAGTACTTC. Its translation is CASSIGGLADSSYEQYF.

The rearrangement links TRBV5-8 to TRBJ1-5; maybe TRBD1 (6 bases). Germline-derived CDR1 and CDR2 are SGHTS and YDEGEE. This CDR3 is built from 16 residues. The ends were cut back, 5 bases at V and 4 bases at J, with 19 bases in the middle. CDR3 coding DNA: TGTGCCAGCAGTACCCAACAGGGTTTTAAGAATCAGCCCCAGCATTTT. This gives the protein CASSTQQGFKNQPQHF.

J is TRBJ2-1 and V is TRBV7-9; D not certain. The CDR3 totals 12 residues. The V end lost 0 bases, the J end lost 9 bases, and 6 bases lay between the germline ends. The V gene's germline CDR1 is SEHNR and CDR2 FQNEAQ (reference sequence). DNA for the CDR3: TGTGCCAGCAGCTTAGCAGGCGGTGAGCAGTTCTTC. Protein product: CASSLAGGEQFF.

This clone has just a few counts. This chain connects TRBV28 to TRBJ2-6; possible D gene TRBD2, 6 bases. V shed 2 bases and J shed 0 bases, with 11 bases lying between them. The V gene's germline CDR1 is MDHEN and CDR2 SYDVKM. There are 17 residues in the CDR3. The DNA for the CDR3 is TGTGCCAGCAGTTTAGGGGACTTGGGCTCTGGGGCCAACGTCCTGACTTTC. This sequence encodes CASSLGDLGSGANVLTF. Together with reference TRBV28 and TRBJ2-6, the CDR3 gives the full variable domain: DVKVTQSSRYLVKRTGEKVFLECVQDMDHENMFWYRQDPGLGLRLIYFSYDVKMKEKGDIPEGYSVSREKKERFSLILESASTNQTSMYLCASSLGDLGSGANVLTFGAGSRLTVL.

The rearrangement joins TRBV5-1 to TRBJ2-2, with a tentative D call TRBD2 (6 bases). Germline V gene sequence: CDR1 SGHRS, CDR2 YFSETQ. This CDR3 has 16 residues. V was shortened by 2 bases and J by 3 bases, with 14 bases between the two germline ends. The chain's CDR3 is CASSFGVREDTGELFF. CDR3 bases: TGCGCCAGCAGCTTTGGCGTAAGGGAGGACACCGGGGAGCTGTTTTTT.

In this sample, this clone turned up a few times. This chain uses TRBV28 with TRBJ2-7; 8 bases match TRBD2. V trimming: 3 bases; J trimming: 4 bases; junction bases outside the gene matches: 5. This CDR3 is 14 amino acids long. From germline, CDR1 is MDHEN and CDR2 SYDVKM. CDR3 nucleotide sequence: TGTGCCAGCAGTTTTAGCGGGGATTGGTACGAGCAGTACTTC. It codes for CASSFSGDWYEQYF.

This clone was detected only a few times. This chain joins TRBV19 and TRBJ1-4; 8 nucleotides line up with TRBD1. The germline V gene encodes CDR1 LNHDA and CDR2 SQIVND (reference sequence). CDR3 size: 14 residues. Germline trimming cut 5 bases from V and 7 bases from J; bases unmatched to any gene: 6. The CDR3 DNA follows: TGTGCCAGTAGTGCCGACAGGGGCGGTGAAAAACTGTTTTTT. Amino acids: CASSADRGGEKLFF.

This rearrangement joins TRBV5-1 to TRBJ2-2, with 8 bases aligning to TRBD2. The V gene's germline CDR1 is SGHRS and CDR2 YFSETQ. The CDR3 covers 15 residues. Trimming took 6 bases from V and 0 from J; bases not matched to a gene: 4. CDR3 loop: CASTWGLANTGELFF. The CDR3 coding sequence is TGCGCCAGCACCTGGGGACTAGCGAACACCGGGGAGCTGTTTTTT.

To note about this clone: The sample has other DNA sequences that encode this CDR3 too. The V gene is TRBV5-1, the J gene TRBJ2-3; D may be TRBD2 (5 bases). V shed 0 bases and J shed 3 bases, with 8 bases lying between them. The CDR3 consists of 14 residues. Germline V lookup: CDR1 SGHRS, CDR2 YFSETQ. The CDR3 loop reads CASSLGRSTDTQYF. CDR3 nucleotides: TGCGCCAGCAGCTTGGGGAGGTCGACAGATACGCAGTATTTT.

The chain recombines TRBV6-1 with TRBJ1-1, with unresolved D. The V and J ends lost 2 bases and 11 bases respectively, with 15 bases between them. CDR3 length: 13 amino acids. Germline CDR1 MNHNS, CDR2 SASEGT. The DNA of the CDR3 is TGTGCCAGCAGTGAAAGCCTCCTGTGGGCCGCTTTCTTT. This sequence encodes CASSESLLWAAFF.

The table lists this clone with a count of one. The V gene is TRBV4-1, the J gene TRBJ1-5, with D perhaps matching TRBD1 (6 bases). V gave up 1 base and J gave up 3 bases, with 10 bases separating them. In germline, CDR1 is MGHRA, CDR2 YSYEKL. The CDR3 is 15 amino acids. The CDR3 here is CASSQVPGVNQPQHF. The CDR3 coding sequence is TGCGCCAGCAGCCAAGTCCCAGGGGTCAATCAGCCCCAGCATTTT.

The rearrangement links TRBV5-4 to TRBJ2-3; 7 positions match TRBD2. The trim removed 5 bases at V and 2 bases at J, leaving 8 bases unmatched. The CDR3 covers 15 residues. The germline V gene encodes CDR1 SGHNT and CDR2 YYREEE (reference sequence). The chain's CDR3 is CASRISGNPTDTQYF. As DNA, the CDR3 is TGTGCCAGCAGGATAAGCGGGAACCCCACAGATACGCAGTATTTT.

In nucleotides, the CDR3 is TGTGCCAGCAGTTCGTACAACTATGAGCAGTACTTC. Translation gives CASSSYNYEQYF. This chain connects TRBV28 to TRBJ2-7, with D unclear. Germline V gene data show CDR1 as MDHEN and CDR2 as SYDVKM. V was trimmed by 4 bases and J by 7 bases, leaving 11 bases between them. This CDR3 comprises 12 residues.

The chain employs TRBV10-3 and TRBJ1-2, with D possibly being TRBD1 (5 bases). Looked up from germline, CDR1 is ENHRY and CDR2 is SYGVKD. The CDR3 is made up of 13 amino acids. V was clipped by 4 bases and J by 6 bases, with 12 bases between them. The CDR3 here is CAISVGTSDGYTF. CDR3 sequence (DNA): TGTGCCATCAGTGTTGGGACTTCAGATGGCTACACCTTC.

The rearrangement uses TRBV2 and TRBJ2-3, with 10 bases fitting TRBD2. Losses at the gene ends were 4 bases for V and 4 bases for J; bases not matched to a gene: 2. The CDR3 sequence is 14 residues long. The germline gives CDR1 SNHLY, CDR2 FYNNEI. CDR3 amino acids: CASSGGTSADTQYF. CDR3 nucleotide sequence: TGTGCCAGCAGTGGGGGGACTAGCGCAGATACGCAGTATTTT.

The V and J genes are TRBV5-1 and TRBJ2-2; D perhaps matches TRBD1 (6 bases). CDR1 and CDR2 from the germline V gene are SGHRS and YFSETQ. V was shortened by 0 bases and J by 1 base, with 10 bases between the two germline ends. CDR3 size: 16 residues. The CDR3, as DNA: TGCGCCAGCAGCTTGGGGGGACAACTGAACACCGGGGAGCTGTTTTTT. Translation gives CASSLGGQLNTGELFF.

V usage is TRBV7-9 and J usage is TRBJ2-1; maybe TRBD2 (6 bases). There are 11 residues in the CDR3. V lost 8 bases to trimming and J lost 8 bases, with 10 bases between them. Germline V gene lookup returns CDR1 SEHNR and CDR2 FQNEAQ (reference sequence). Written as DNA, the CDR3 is TGTGCCAGCGGACTAACGGATGAGCAGTTCTTC. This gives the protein CASGLTDEQFF.

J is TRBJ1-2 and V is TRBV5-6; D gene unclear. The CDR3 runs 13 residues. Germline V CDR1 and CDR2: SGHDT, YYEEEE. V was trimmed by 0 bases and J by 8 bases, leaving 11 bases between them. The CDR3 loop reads CASSLVPIEGYTF. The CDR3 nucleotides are TGTGCCAGCAGCTTGGTACCTATCGAAGGCTACACCTTC.

The CDR3 nucleotides are TGTGCCAGCAGTTTATCGAGGACAGGGAGCAGGACTTACGAGCAGTACTTC. This encodes CASSLSRTGSRTYEQYF. The chain has TRBV28 and TRBJ2-5; 8 positions match TRBD1. The J call may be faulty, since TRBJ2-7 better matches the DNA end. The CDR3 has 17 residues. The germline V gene encodes CDR1 MDHEN and CDR2 SYDVKM.

The CDR3 here is CASSLRQGIYGYTF. In nucleotides, the CDR3 is TGTGCCAGCAGCTTGCGGCAGGGAATCTATGGCTACACCTTC. The rearrangement uses TRBV5-4 and TRBJ1-2, with a possible D match to TRBD1 (5 bases). CDR3 length: 14 residues. The V end was cut by 1 base, the J end by 4 bases, with 11 bases between. Per germline, CDR1 SGHNT and CDR2 YYREEE (reference sequence). The entire variable domain, with the rest obtained from reference TRBV5-4 and TRBJ1-2, is as follows: ETGVTQSPTHLIKTRGQQVTLRCSSQSGHNTVSWYQQALGQGPQFIFQYYREEENGRGNFPPRFSGLQFPNYSSELNVNALELDDSALYLCASSLRQGIYGYTFGSGTRLTVV.

For the CDR3, the DNA is TGTGCCAGCAGCTCCAACCTAGGACCAGGACAGGCCTTAAATCAGCCCCAGCATTTT. Encoded protein: CASSSNLGPGQALNQPQHF. This rearrangement joins TRBV7-8 to TRBJ1-5, with 7 bases lining up with TRBD1. Germline CDR1 and CDR2: SGHVS and FQNEAQ. V shed 4 bases, J shed 4 bases, and the junction held 19 bases outside the gene matches. The CDR3 has 19 residues.